These 9 T cell receptor beta chains originate from one sample sequenced in a study of blood T cell repertoires in COVID-19. Here immunoSEQ multiplex PCR was the method, and the copy in TCRdb shows in-frame clones only, minus some. Of 400,000 to 450,000 clones in the sample, 70% to 90% were seen once. Sequencing used peripheral blood. The receptor source for this set is a middle-aged woman with COVID-19, enrolled during active disease.

V usage is TRBV28 and J usage is TRBJ2-1, with 9 bases that match TRBD2. V lost 3 bases to trimming and J lost 6 bases; unmatched junction nucleotides: 6. The CDR3 contains 15 residues. CDR1 is MDHEN, CDR2 SYDVKM, per germline. The DNA for the CDR3 is TGTGCCAGCAGTTTTATCGCTAGCGGGATCAATGAGCAGTTCTTC. Its protein product is CASSFIASGINEQFF. The entire variable domain, with the rest obtained from reference TRBV28 and TRBJ2-1, is as follows: DVKVTQSSRYLVKRTGEKVFLECVQDMDHENMFWYRQDPGLGLRLIYFSYDVKMKEKGDIPEGYSVSREKKERFSLILESASTNQTSMYLCASSFIASGINEQFFGPGTRLTVL.

The rearrangement uses TRBV11-2 and TRBJ2-1; 9 bases line up with TRBD2. CDR3 size: 15 residues. From germline, CDR1 is SGHAT and CDR2 FQNNGV. J gave up 6 bases and V 8 bases, and 11 bases lay outside the gene matches. In DNA form, the CDR3 reads TGTGCCAGCTCTTTCCTAGCGGGAAAAGGCAATGAGCAGTTCTTC. It translates to CASSFLAGKGNEQFF.

The chain joins TRBV28 to TRBJ1-2; 7 bases line up with TRBD1. V shed 5 bases and J 5 bases; nucleotides not matched to a gene: 11. Germline-derived CDR1 and CDR2 are MDHEN and SYDVKM. The CDR3 loop spans 15 amino acids. The CDR3 region has the DNA TGTGCCAGCAGTCAGAACAGGGGATTCTGGTATGGCTACACCTTC. Its protein product is CASSQNRGFWYGYTF.

This clone was picked up a small number of times. The chain carries TRBV28 and TRBJ1-5, with no clear D. The germline V gene has CDR1 MDHEN and CDR2 SYDVKM. This CDR3 is built from 14 residues. V lost 2 bases and J 2 bases, leaving 7 bases between the germline ends. DNA for the CDR3: TGTGCCAGCAGTTTAAAAATAGGCAATCAGCCCCAGCATTTT. As protein: CASSLKIGNQPQHF.

The rearrangement joins TRBV7-2 to TRBJ2-1; 8 bases agree with TRBD1. The J segment lost 0 bases and the V segment lost 5 bases, leaving 6 bases of the junction unmatched. The germline V gene encodes CDR1 SGHTA and CDR2 FQGNSA. The CDR3 has 16 amino acids. CDR3 nucleotide sequence: TGTGCCAGCAGCCCCAGGACAGGGAGCTCCTACAATGAGCAGTTCTTC. It specifies CASSPRTGSSYNEQFF.

The J gene is TRBJ2-3, the V gene TRBV6-2 or TRBV6-3; TRBD1 might be the D (5 bases). The germline V gene encodes CDR1 MNHEY and CDR2 SVGEGT. The CDR3 has 13 amino acids. V lost 6 bases and J lost 9, with 16 bases in between. The CDR3 bases are TGTGCCAGCAGCCCCCCAGGGTCGGGCACGCAGTATTTT. Encoded protein: CASSPPGSGTQYF.

The V gene is TRBV30, the J gene TRBJ1-3; 7 bases map to TRBD1. Losses at the gene ends were 4 bases for V and 2 bases for J; bases not matched to a gene: 11. The CDR3 runs to 16 residues. Per the germline V gene, CDR1 is GTSNPN and CDR2 is SVGIG (reference sequence). CDR3: CAWNLVGQATGNTIYF. The DNA of the CDR3 is TGTGCCTGGAATCTAGTTGGACAGGCGACTGGAAACACCATATATTTT.

The gene calls are TRBV7-2 and TRBJ2-1, with D possibly matching TRBD1 (6 bases). Trimming stripped 1 base from V and 5 bases from J, with 12 bases between. This CDR3 contains 15 residues. Germline loops: CDR1 SGHTA, CDR2 FQGNSA. The CDR3 loop is CASSLVYWTDNEQFF. The CDR3 DNA follows: TGTGCCAGCAGCTTAGTTTATTGGACAGACAATGAGCAGTTCTTC.

This clone was detected a few times. The J gene is TRBJ1-4, the V gene TRBV28; the D gene is possibly TRBD1 (5 bases). Germline V lookup: CDR1 MDHEN, CDR2 SYDVKM. The CDR3 length is 15 residues. V lost 5 bases to trimming and J lost 0 bases, with 10 bases between them. The DNA of the CDR3 is TGTGCCAGCAGTCTCCCGGGGGCAACTAATGAAAAACTGTTTTTT. Translated, it gives CASSLPGATNEKLFF.